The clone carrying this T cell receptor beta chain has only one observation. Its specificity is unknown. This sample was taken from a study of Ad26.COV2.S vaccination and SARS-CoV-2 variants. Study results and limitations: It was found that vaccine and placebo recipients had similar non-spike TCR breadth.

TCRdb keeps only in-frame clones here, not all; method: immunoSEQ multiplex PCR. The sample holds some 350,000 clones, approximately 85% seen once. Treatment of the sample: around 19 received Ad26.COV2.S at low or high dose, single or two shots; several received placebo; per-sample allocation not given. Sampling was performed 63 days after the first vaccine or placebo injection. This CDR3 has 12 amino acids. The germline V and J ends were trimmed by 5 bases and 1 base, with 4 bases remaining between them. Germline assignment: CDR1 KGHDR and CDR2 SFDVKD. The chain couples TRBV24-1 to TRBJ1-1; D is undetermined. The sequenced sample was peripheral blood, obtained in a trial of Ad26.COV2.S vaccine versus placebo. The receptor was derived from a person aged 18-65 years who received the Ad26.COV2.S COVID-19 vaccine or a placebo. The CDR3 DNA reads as TGTGCCACCAGTGGACCGAACACTGAAGCTTTCTTT. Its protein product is CATSGPNTEAFF.